The entry below describes one T cell receptor (beta chain). No antigen is known for it. Per-base qualities were not stored, and no clone one base away is much larger. This sample is drawn from a study of radiotherapy plus CTLA-4 blockade in lung cancer (dated by TCRdb to 2016 to 2019). About the investigation overall: Among the enrolled patients, under 20% had an objective response, and roughly 30% reached disease control. What the research found in general, with its limitations: Increased serum interferon-beta after radiation, together with early dynamic changes in blood T cell clones, were reported to be the strongest predictors of response. After treatment with radiotherapy and ipilimumab, TCR clones that originated in tumors expanded in peripheral blood.

The receptor library was made with the immunoSEQ multiplex PCR assay. TCRdb carries this immuneACCESS record with in-frame sequences only. Its versions omit some clonotypes, under half of them owing to an unresolved V gene in the studies checked, with the rest unexplained. The sample contains about 110,000 clones, about 83% of them found a single time. The ten largest clones capture 2.4% of the sample. Compared with germline, V lacks 3 bases and J lacks 1 base; bases without a gene match: 3. The germline V gene provides CDR1 LGHNA and CDR2 YNFKEQ. The CDR3 contains 16 residues, cysteine and phenylalanine counted. Only the CDR3 part of the read is kept: 48 bases, read in frame from the first base. The study evaluated CTLA-4 blockade (ipilimumab) given together with focal radiation therapy in patients who had chemo-refractory metastatic non-small-cell lung cancer.

In this chain, TRBV4-2 is recombined with TRBJ1-4, with 9 bases in between that match TRBD1. The source was peripheral blood, collected from a patient treated with radiotherapy plus ipilimumab. This TCR derives from a human donor with non-small cell lung cancer that progressed on radiotherapy plus ipilimumab. Some clones in this sample may be carry-over from other donors' samples. At the DNA level, the sequence is TGTGCCAGCAGCCAGGGACAGGGTGTAACTAATGAAAAACTGTTTTTT. Its translation reads: CASSQGQGVTNEKLFF.